A selection of T cell receptor beta chains follows, all from one sample in a study of PD-1 blockade in classical Hodgkin lymphoma. Generated by immunoSEQ multiplex PCR, the TCRdb table keeps only in-frame clones and is missing some. The table lists almost 30,000 clones, roughly 80% of them singletons, with less than 0.65% in the top ten. Here the sequenced sample was CD4+ T cells from blood, taken before the fourth cycle of nivolumab. The receptors were gathered from a human donor with classical Hodgkin lymphoma. CDR3s include the opening cysteine and the closing phenylalanine or tryptophan. The order of the fields is J gene, V gene, clone size, D gene, CDR3 protein, CDR3 DNA. The D gene is left open where the match is weak. Not every row has a clone size; where given, it reads once, few, many or a size class.

>TRBJ1-6|TRBV2|.|TRBD1
CASSERTGPNSPLHF
TGTGCCAGCAGCGAGCGGACAGGCCCAAATTCACCCCTCCACTTT
>TRBJ1-1|TRBV7-9|.|.
CASRFLLDADTEAFF
TGTGCCAGCAGATTCCTGTTGGATGCGGACACTGAAGCTTTCTTT
>TRBJ1-4|TRBV19|.|.
CASSILATTNEKLFF
TGTGCCAGTAGTATCCTGGCAACAACTAATGAAAAACTGTTTTTT
>TRBJ2-2|TRBV7-8|once|.
CASSLEGVGTGELFF
TGTGCCAGCAGCTTAGAGGGTGTCGGAACCGGGGAGCTGTTTTTT
>TRBJ1-2|TRBV6-1|.|TRBD1
CASSRTGGYGYTF
TGTGCCAGCAGTCGGACAGGGGGCTATGGCTACACCTTC
>TRBJ2-4|TRBV6-6|.|.
CASSSSTSKNIQYF
TGTGCCAGCAGTTCCTCTACGTCCAAAAACATTCAGTACTTC
>TRBJ2-7|TRBV20-1|.|.
CSARLVYEQYF
TGCAGTGCTAGACTAGTTTACGAGCAGTACTTC
>TRBJ2-1|TRBV5-1|.|.
CASGQGSEQFF
TGCGCCAGCGGGCAGGGTAGTGAGCAGTTCTTC
>TRBJ2-7|TRBV7-8|.|.
CASSLVAGSPLNYEQYF
TGTGCCAGCAGCTTAGTTGCGGGCAGCCCCTTAAACTACGAGCAGTACTTC
>TRBJ1-1|TRBV6-6|.|TRBD1
CASSPLGQGGTEAFF
TGTGCCAGCAGTCCCTTAGGACAGGGAGGGACTGAAGCTTTCTTT
>TRBJ2-7|TRBV28|.|.
CASTTIGGRNEQYF
TGTGCCAGCACCACCATAGGGGGAAGGAACGAGCAGTACTTC
>TRBJ2-3|TRBV9|.|TRBD1
CASSATRQGTDTQYF
TGTGCCAGCAGCGCCACTCGACAGGGGACAGATACGCAGTATTTT
>TRBJ2-5|TRBV5-6|.|.
CASSLVNSKETQYF
TGTGCCAGCAGCTTGGTGAATAGTAAAGAGACCCAGTACTTC
>TRBJ2-3|TRBV5-1|.|.
CASGHEGSTDTQYF
TGCGCCAGCGGCCACGAGGGTAGCACAGATACGCAGTATTTT
>TRBJ2-3|TRBV9|few|.
CASTDNSLTDTQYF
TGTGCCAGCACGGATAATTCTCTCACAGATACGCAGTATTTT
>TRBJ2-7|TRBV2|.|.
CASSWGEQYF
TGTGCCAGCAGCTGGGGCGAGCAGTACTTC
>TRBJ2-3|TRBV7-9|.|TRBD2
CASSLGGGRDTQYF
TGTGCCAGCAGCTTAGGCGGGGGGCGTGATACGCAGTATTTT
>TRBJ2-1|TRBV5-1|.|TRBD2
CASSPSGEGEQFF
TGCGCCAGCAGCCCTAGCGGGGAGGGTGAGCAGTTCTTC
>TRBJ1-1|TRBV7-9|few|.
CASSPDAGRWAFF
TGTGCCAGCAGCCCTGACGCGGGCAGGTGGGCTTTCTTT
>TRBJ1-6|TRBV6-1|.|TRBD1
CASSADRAMGPLHF
TGTGCCAGCAGTGCCGACAGGGCAATGGGTCCCCTCCACTTT
>TRBJ1-5|TRBV19|.|TRBD1
CASRRTGLISNQPQHF
TGTGCCAGTAGGAGGACAGGGCTTATAAGCAATCAGCCCCAGCATTTT
>TRBJ2-3|TRBV7-9|.|.
CASSLPVITDTQYF
TGTGCCAGCAGCCTGCCCGTCATCACAGATACGCAGTATTTT
>TRBJ2-7|TRBV2|.|TRBD1
CASKGTGGYEQYF
TGTGCCAGCAAAGGGACAGGGGGCTACGAGCAGTACTTC
>TRBJ1-4|TRBV5-1|.|.
CASSLGQQNEKLFF
TGCGCCAGCAGCTTGGGACAGCAAAATGAAAAACTGTTTTTT
>TRBJ1-2|TRBV7-9|.|.
CASSLFLGYTF
TGTGCCAGCAGCTTATTTCTTGGCTACACCTTC
>TRBJ1-3|TRBV19|.|.
CASSIQWAGNTIYF
TGTGCCAGTAGTATCCAATGGGCTGGAAACACCATATATTTT
>TRBJ2-7|TRBV6-5|.|.
CASSYSGAGSNEQYF
TGTGCCAGCAGTTACTCAGGGGCAGGGAGCAACGAGCAGTACTTC
>TRBJ1-1|TRBV5-1|.|.
CASSHPGRENEAFF
TGCGCCAGCAGCCATCCCGGCAGGGAGAATGAAGCTTTCTTT
>TRBJ2-2|TRBV5-1|.|TRBD2
CASSFMAGVDGELFF
TGCGCCAGCAGCTTCATGGCGGGGGTTGACGGGGAGCTGTTTTTT
>TRBJ2-5|TRBV7-9|few|.
CASRQSGANQETQYF
TGTGCCAGCAGGCAGTCCGGGGCCAACCAAGAGACCCAGTACTTC
>TRBJ1-5|TRBV7-8|.|TRBD1
CASSLVEGAGQPQHF
TGTGCCAGCAGCTTAGTGGAGGGGGCGGGACAGCCCCAGCATTTT
>TRBJ2-2|TRBV6-5|.|.
CASSYLGGATGELFF
TGTGCCAGCAGTTACCTGGGGGGAGCCACCGGGGAGCTGTTTTTT
>TRBJ2-7|TRBV28|.|TRBD2
CASRLAGGPLEQYF
TGTGCCAGCAGGTTAGCGGGGGGGCCCCTCGAGCAGTACTTC
>TRBJ2-3|TRBV2|once|TRBD2
CASSDWSGADTQYF
TGTGCCAGCAGTGACTGGAGCGGGGCAGATACGCAGTATTTT
>TRBJ2-7|TRBV7-8|.|TRBD1
CASSPDRATYEQYF
TGTGCCAGCAGCCCCGACAGGGCTACCTACGAGCAGTACTTC
>TRBJ1-4|TRBV5-1|.|.
CASSLETRGKLFF
TGCGCCAGCAGCTTGGAAACCCGTGGAAAACTGTTTTTT
>TRBJ1-5|TRBV6-5|.|.
CASSYGSGTGNQPQHF
TGTGCCAGCAGTTACGGATCCGGGACCGGCAATCAGCCCCAGCATTTT
>TRBJ2-7|TRBV6-5|.|TRBD1
CASSYRDRGPYEQYF
TGTGCCAGCAGTTACAGGGACAGGGGGCCCTACGAGCAGTACTTC
>TRBJ2-7|TRBV6-5|.|.
CASTPAKEPYEQYF
TGTGCCAGCACCCCGGCCAAGGAGCCCTACGAGCAGTACTTC
>TRBJ2-1|TRBV11-2|.|.
CASSARPWNEQFF
TGTGCCAGCAGCGCCCGCCCCTGGAATGAGCAGTTCTTC
>TRBJ2-1|TRBV2|.|.
CASSEGWDFSADGYSYNEQFF
TGTGCCAGCAGTGAAGGCTGGGACTTCTCCGCGGATGGTTACTCCTACAATGAGCAGTTCTTC
>TRBJ1-6|TRBV7-9|few|TRBD1
CASSPDRGGNSPLHF
TGTGCCAGCAGCCCCGACAGGGGGGGTAATTCACCCCTCCACTTT
>TRBJ1-1|TRBV7-3|.|.
CASSLTDGAEAFF
TGTGCCAGCAGCTTAACAGACGGGGCGGAGGCTTTCTTT
>TRBJ2-2|TRBV5-1|.|TRBD1
CASSPTGTGVTGELFF
TGCGCCAGCAGCCCAACCGGGACAGGGGTCACCGGGGAGCTGTTTTTT
>TRBJ1-5|TRBV4-2|once|.
CASSQDRGEDQPQHF
TGTGCCAGCAGCCAAGACAGGGGTGAGGATCAGCCCCAGCATTTT
>TRBJ2-3|TRBV6-4|.|.
CASSDARGDTQYF
TGTGCCAGCAGTGACGCTAGAGGAGATACGCAGTATTTT
>TRBJ2-5|TRBV5-1|.|.
CASRVEQETQYF
TGCGCCAGCCGCGTTGAACAAGAGACCCAGTACTTC